Listed below are T cell receptor beta chains from one sample, sequenced in a study of shared clonotypes between healthy human individuals. Data came from immunoSEQ multiplex PCR; TCRdb stores just in-frame clones and leaves some out. The sample holds under 1,100,000 clones, about 80% seen once. Sequenced: memory CD4+ T cells sorted from blood. The receptors shown here come from a man younger than 35 in good health. CDR3s include the opening cysteine and the closing phenylalanine or tryptophan. Fields, in order: D gene, clone size, J gene, V gene, CDR3 DNA, CDR3 protein. D genes are given only for firm matches. A clone size is listed for some rows: how often the clone was seen (once, few, many), or a class if it is expanded.

D: NA; size: once; J: TRBJ2-2; V: TRBV30; DNA: TGTGCCTGGATTCCTGTCAGCGGGGAGCTGTTTTTT; CDR3: CAWIPVSGELFF
D: TRBD1; size: NA; J: TRBJ2-3; V: TRBV5-4; DNA: TGTGCCAGCAGCTGGGGGACAGGGGTGGCAGATACGCAGTATTTT; CDR3: CASSWGTGVADTQYF
D: TRBD1; size: NA; J: TRBJ2-5; V: TRBV11-1; DNA: TGTGCCAGCAGCAAAACCGTACCGGGACAGGGGATAGAAGAGACCCAGTACTTC; CDR3: CASSKTVPGQGIEETQYF
D: TRBD2; size: once; J: TRBJ2-5; V: TRBV5-1; DNA: TGCGCCAGCAGCTCCTCTATGAGCGGGGGTCAAGAGACCCAGTACTTC; CDR3: CASSSSMSGGQETQYF
D: TRBD2; size: NA; J: TRBJ2-1; V: TRBV5-4; DNA: TGTGCCAGCAGCTTGCTACTAGCGGGAGAGGTTGAGCAGTTCTTC; CDR3: CASSLLLAGEVEQFF
D: NA; size: NA; J: TRBJ1-6; V: TRBV28; DNA: TGTGCCAGCAGTTTAGGGGAAATGAATTCACCCCTCCACTTT; CDR3: CASSLGEMNSPLHF
D: TRBD1; size: few; J: TRBJ1-4; V: TRBV5-1; DNA: TGCGCCAGCAGCGAAGCTACAGGGGTGGATGAAAAACTGTTTTTT; CDR3: CASSEATGVDEKLFF
D: NA; size: once; J: TRBJ1-6; V: TRBV18; DNA: TGTGCCAGCTCACCAAGGGGATCAGACGGGGATTCACCCCTCCACTTT; CDR3: CASSPRGSDGDSPLHF
D: NA; size: NA; J: TRBJ1-5; V: TRBV7-6; DNA: TGTGCCAGCAGCCTAACCCGCGATCAGCCCCAGCATTTT; CDR3: CASSLTRDQPQHF
D: NA; size: NA; J: TRBJ1-1; V: TRBV21-1; DNA: TGTGCCAGCACCAACCAATGGAGGGGGATGAACACTGAAGCTTTCTTT; CDR3: CASTNQWRGMNTEAFF
D: NA; size: NA; J: TRBJ1-2; V: TRBV10-3; DNA: TGTGCCATCAGTGAGTCGCGTTCTGGCTACACCTTC; CDR3: CAISESRSGYTF
D: NA; size: NA; J: TRBJ2-5; V: TRBV9; DNA: TGTGCCAGCAGCCCGCAGGGTCATTACCGGACCCAGTACTTC; CDR3: CASSPQGHYRTQYF
D: NA; size: once; J: TRBJ2-3; V: TRBV7-8; DNA: TGTGCCAGCAGCTTAGCGCTGGAGGGTACGCAGTATTTT; CDR3: CASSLALEGTQYF
D: TRBD1; size: NA; J: TRBJ1-1; V: TRBV27; DNA: TGTGCCAGCAGTCCTCGACAGGGGGCGCGGGTGAACACTGAAGCTTTCTTT; CDR3: CASSPRQGARVNTEAFF
D: NA; size: many; J: TRBJ2-4; V: TRBV30; DNA: TGTGCCTGGTCTGGGGGGGCTGGGTCCAAAAACATTCAGTACTTC; CDR3: CAWSGGAGSKNIQYF
D: TRBD2; size: NA; J: TRBJ2-5; V: TRBV6-1; DNA: TGTGCCAGCAAAGTAGCGGGGAGGGAGACCCAGTACTTC; CDR3: CASKVAGRETQYF
D: NA; size: NA; J: TRBJ1-5; V: TRBV11-3; DNA: TGTGCCAGCAGCCATGAACAGCCCCAGCATTTT; CDR3: CASSHEQPQHF
D: NA; size: NA; J: TRBJ2-3; V: TRBV7-9; DNA: TGTGCCAGCAGCCGAGGGACTGGATCAGTTGATACGCAGTATTTT; CDR3: CASSRGTGSVDTQYF
D: NA; size: NA; J: TRBJ2-3; V: TRBV18; DNA: TGTGCCAGCTCACCACCAAACAGGGCCACAGATACGCAGTATTTT; CDR3: CASSPPNRATDTQYF
D: NA; size: NA; J: TRBJ2-7; V: TRBV2; DNA: TGTGCCAGCAGAGAAGAAGCGCACGAGCAGTACTTC; CDR3: CASREEAHEQYF
D: TRBD1; size: NA; J: TRBJ2-5; V: TRBV5-1; DNA: TGCGCCAGCAGTCCCCGGGACAGGGGGTACCAAGAGACCCAGTACTTC; CDR3: CASSPRDRGYQETQYF
D: NA; size: few; J: TRBJ1-2; V: TRBV6-5; DNA: TGTGCCAGCAGCATCAGGGATGGCTACACCTTC; CDR3: CASSIRDGYTF
D: TRBD1; size: NA; J: TRBJ2-1; V: TRBV5-1; DNA: TGCGCCAGCAGCTGGGGGGACAGGGTTGGGAATGAGCAGTTCTTC; CDR3: CASSWGDRVGNEQFF
D: TRBD2; size: NA; J: TRBJ2-7; V: TRBV5-4; DNA: TGTGCCAGCAGCAGATTAGCGGGGGCCTCCTACGAGCAGTACTTC; CDR3: CASSRLAGASYEQYF
D: NA; size: NA; J: TRBJ2-5; V: TRBV25-1; DNA: TGTGCCAGCAGTGAATTAGGGGGGGGATGGGAGACCCAGTACTTC; CDR3: CASSELGGGWETQYF
D: NA; size: NA; J: TRBJ1-2; V: TRBV5-1; DNA: TGCGCCAGCAGCCAAATGGAGGACTATGGCTACACCTTC; CDR3: CASSQMEDYGYTF
D: NA; size: NA; J: TRBJ1-1; V: TRBV10-2; DNA: TGCGCCAGCAGTAGCGCGGGGAAGGGAGGCACTGAAGCTTTCTTT; CDR3: CASSSAGKGGTEAFF
D: NA; size: NA; J: TRBJ1-3; V: TRBV5-4; DNA: TGTGCCAGCAGCTTTAGGGGCGAGGGAAACACCATATATTTT; CDR3: CASSFRGEGNTIYF
D: NA; size: few; J: TRBJ1-2; V: TRBV7-9; DNA: TGTGCCAGCAGCTTAGAGCCTCGGGGGAGCTACACCTTC; CDR3: CASSLEPRGSYTF
D: NA; size: NA; J: TRBJ1-6; V: TRBV7-2; DNA: TGTGCCAGCAGCTCGTCCCGGGACAATAATTCACCCCTCCACTTT; CDR3: CASSSSRDNNSPLHF
D: NA; size: NA; J: TRBJ1-2; V: TRBV25-1; DNA: TGTGCCAGCAGTGTGGCAGGGAACTATGGCTACACCTTC; CDR3: CASSVAGNYGYTF
D: NA; size: NA; J: TRBJ1-2; V: TRBV5-6; DNA: TGTGCCAGCCGGGACGGTCAAAGTGCTATCAGTGGCTACACCTTC; CDR3: CASRDGQSAISGYTF
D: NA; size: few; J: TRBJ1-6; V: TRBV18; DNA: TGTGCCAGCTCACCGAAGGGAGATTCACCCCTCCACTTT; CDR3: CASSPKGDSPLHF
D: TRBD1; size: NA; J: TRBJ2-1; V: TRBV6-6; DNA: TGTGCCAGCAGTCAAGACAGGGTGTACAATGAGCAGTTCTTC; CDR3: CASSQDRVYNEQFF
D: TRBD1; size: NA; J: TRBJ2-5; V: TRBV2; DNA: TGTGCCAGCAGACGGGACAGGGGACAGCAAGAGACCCAGTACTTC; CDR3: CASRRDRGQQETQYF
D: NA; size: NA; J: TRBJ2-7; V: TRBV19; DNA: TGTGCCAGTAGTATCCGGGCTTCCGAGCAGTACTTC; CDR3: CASSIRASEQYF
D: NA; size: NA; J: TRBJ2-1; V: TRBV18; DNA: TGTGCCAGCTCACCCCAGGATAATGAGCAGTTCTTC; CDR3: CASSPQDNEQFF
D: TRBD2; size: NA; J: TRBJ2-7; V: TRBV11-1; DNA: TGTGCCAGCAGCCCTTGGACTAGCGGGGCCCCCTACGAGCAGTACTTC; CDR3: CASSPWTSGAPYEQYF
D: NA; size: few; J: TRBJ2-5; V: TRBV29-1; DNA: TGCAGCGCTGAAGGGGGGATCCAAGAGACCCAGTACTTC; CDR3: CSAEGGIQETQYF
D: TRBD1; size: few; J: TRBJ1-2; V: TRBV11-2; DNA: TGTGCCAGCAGCTTAGGACAGGGGCATGACTATGGCTACACCTTC; CDR3: CASSLGQGHDYGYTF
D: NA; size: NA; J: TRBJ2-2; V: TRBV7-9; DNA: TGTGCCAGCAGCTTGATATCTTACACCGGGGAGCTGTTTTTT; CDR3: CASSLISYTGELFF
D: TRBD2; size: once; J: TRBJ2-1; V: TRBV7-2; DNA: TGTGCCAGCAGCGATTCCGGGACTAGCGGGAGGAATGAGCAGTTCTTC; CDR3: CASSDSGTSGRNEQFF
D: NA; size: few; J: TRBJ1-4; V: TRBV4-1; DNA: TGCGCCAGCAGCCAGAGGAGCGGGGGGACCGCTAATGAAAAACTGTTTTTT; CDR3: CASSQRSGGTANEKLFF
D: TRBD1; size: few; J: TRBJ1-5; V: TRBV5-1; DNA: TGCGCCAGCAGCTTGGATGCAGGGGGGGAACAGCCCCAGCATTTT; CDR3: CASSLDAGGEQPQHF
D: NA; size: NA; J: TRBJ1-1; V: TRBV5-1; DNA: TGCGCCAGCAGCCCACAAGTTACCGGGGGCACTGAAGCTTTCTTT; CDR3: CASSPQVTGGTEAFF
D: TRBD1; size: NA; J: TRBJ2-7; V: TRBV30; DNA: TGTGCCGGGACAGTTAAGAGCGCCCGAATATACGAGCAGTACTTC; CDR3: CAGTVKSARIYEQYF
D: NA; size: NA; J: TRBJ2-1; V: TRBV7-2; DNA: TGTGCCAGCAGCCCAGGCGGCGCCTCCTACAATGAGCAGTTCTTC; CDR3: CASSPGGASYNEQFF
D: NA; size: few; J: TRBJ2-5; V: TRBV28; DNA: TGTGCCAGCCTCGGGGTAGGCCACCAAGAGACCCAGTACTTC; CDR3: CASLGVGHQETQYF
D: NA; size: NA; J: TRBJ2-3; V: TRBV9; DNA: TGTGCCAGCAGCGCAAGAGAGGGGGGCACAGATACGCAGTATTTT; CDR3: CASSAREGGTDTQYF
D: NA; size: once; J: TRBJ2-3; V: TRBV9; DNA: TGTGCCAGCAGCGTAGGAGCGAGCCCGGTAGATACGCAGTATTTT; CDR3: CASSVGASPVDTQYF
D: NA; size: NA; J: TRBJ1-2; V: TRBV18; DNA: TGTGCCAGCACCACCACAGCTCTCAACTATGGCTACACCTTC; CDR3: CASTTTALNYGYTF